Shown below are 32 T cell receptor beta chains from a single sample sequenced in a study of cytomegalovirus exposure and HLA in healthy donors. Both 60 Vbeta primers and 13 Jbeta primers went into the PCR. Assay used: immunoSEQ multiplex PCR; TCRdb lists only in-frame clones, some missing. The sample yields fewer than 180,000 clones, 55% to 75% seen once. Sequencing input: PBMCs. The receptor source for this set is an older woman in good health and CMV-seropositive.

The chain is built from TRBV7-9 and TRBJ2-3; 13 bases map to TRBD2. There are 17 residues in the CDR3. Trimming took 1 base from V and 2 from J; bases not matched to a gene: 3. Germline values: CDR1 SEHNR, CDR2 FQNEAQ (reference sequence). The CDR3 DNA is TGTGCCAGCAGCTTAGGACTAGCGGGAGGACTCACAGATACGCAGTATTTT. Protein: CASSLGLAGGLTDTQYF.

V usage is TRBV11-3 and J usage is TRBJ2-1; the D is unclear. The CDR3 extends over 12 amino acids. Between the trimmed V and J ends, which lost 0 bases and 6 bases, there was a span of 3 bases. Germline V gene data show CDR1 as SGHNT and CDR2 as YENEEA. Here the CDR3 reads CASSLDSNEQFF. CDR3 in DNA: TGTGCCAGCAGCTTAGACAGCAATGAGCAGTTCTTC.

The gene calls are TRBV7-9 and TRBJ1-1; 9 nucleotides agree with TRBD1. The junction had 7 bases not matched to a gene; V was cut back by 3 bases and J by 11 bases. This CDR3 has 13 amino acids. Germline CDR1 and CDR2: SEHNR and FQNEAQ (reference sequence). The CDR3 region is CASSLQQGARAFF. Written as DNA, the CDR3 is TGTGCCAGCAGCTTGCAACAGGGGGCACGGGCTTTCTTT.

V usage is TRBV19 and J usage is TRBJ2-2, with a possible D match to TRBD1 (5 bases). This CDR3 is 13 amino acids long. The V end lost 7 bases, the J end lost 4 bases, and 10 bases lay between the germline ends. The germline CDR1 and CDR2 sequences are LNHDA and SQIVND (reference sequence). CDR3 loop: CASIGVGTGELFF. In DNA, the CDR3 is TGTGCCAGTATAGGGGTGGGCACCGGGGAGCTGTTTTTT.

The chain is built from TRBV11-2 and TRBJ2-3; a possible D gene is TRBD1 (5 bases). Germline V gene lookup returns CDR1 SGHAT and CDR2 FQNNGV. The CDR3 covers 16 residues. The V end was cut by 7 bases, the J end by 2 bases, with 19 bases between. Written as DNA, the CDR3 is TGTGCCAGCATCCCAAGTTCGACAGAGCCCACAGATACGCAGTATTTT. It translates to CASIPSSTEPTDTQYF.

V and J are TRBV30 and TRBJ1-1; 7 nucleotides line up with TRBD1. Germline CDR1 is GTSNPN and CDR2 is SVGIG (reference sequence). V was pared by 0 bases and J by 8 bases, with 9 bases of the junction left unmatched. The CDR3 consists of 14 residues. The chain's CDR3 is CAWSVRPGQAEAFF. For the CDR3, the DNA is TGTGCCTGGAGTGTACGTCCTGGACAGGCCGAAGCTTTCTTT.

V is TRBV6-5 and J is TRBJ1-5; the D is unclear. The V end was cut by 4 bases, the J end by 2 bases, with 6 bases between. The CDR3 runs 13 residues. Germline CDR1 MNHEY, CDR2 SVGAGI. The CDR3 protein is CASSSAGNQPQHF. The DNA for the CDR3 is TGTGCCAGCAGTTCGGCGGGCAATCAGCCCCAGCATTTT.

This clone has a handful of counts. This chain joins TRBV4-1 and TRBJ2-5; D is possibly TRBD1 (5 bases). CDR1 and CDR2 (germline): MGHRA, YSYEKL. CDR3 length: 13 amino acids. Trimming took 2 bases from V and 5 from J, leaving 9 bases between them. CDR3: CASSQTGAETQYF. Here the CDR3 DNA reads TGCGCCAGCAGCCAAACAGGCGCGGAGACCCAGTACTTC.

This rearrangement joins TRBV28 to TRBJ2-3; D might be TRBD1 (6 bases). Trimming removed 2 bases at V and 4 bases at J, with 13 bases between. This CDR3 is 15 amino acids long. The germline CDR1 and CDR2 sequences are MDHEN and SYDVKM. The CDR3 reads CASSLLGASADTQYF. CDR3 nucleotides: TGTGCCAGCAGTTTACTGGGGGCATCTGCAGATACGCAGTATTTT.

The chain joins TRBV28 to TRBJ2-7; D is possibly TRBD1 (6 bases). The CDR3 has 15 amino acids. Germline V gene lookup returns CDR1 MDHEN and CDR2 SYDVKM. V lost 4 bases and J 1 base, leaving 14 bases between the germline ends. The CDR3 loop is CASSSQGKWSYEQYF. CDR3 sequence (DNA): TGTGCCAGCAGTTCACAGGGAAAGTGGTCCTACGAGCAGTACTTC.

This clone was counted only a few times. This chain uses TRBV28 with TRBJ2-2; TRBD2 aligns across 9 bases. This CDR3 has 16 amino acids. Germline CDR1 and CDR2: MDHEN and SYDVKM. Trimming took 3 bases from V and 4 from J; bases not matched to a gene: 6. The DNA for the CDR3 is TGTGCCAGCAGTTTCCTCCTAGCGGGGCGCACCGGGGAGCTGTTTTTT. Translating gives CASSFLLAGRTGELFF. Based on the CDR3 plus reference TRBV28 and TRBJ2-2, the full variable domain is DVKVTQSSRYLVKRTGEKVFLECVQDMDHENMFWYRQDPGLGLRLIYFSYDVKMKEKGDIPEGYSVSREKKERFSLILESASTNQTSMYLCASSFLLAGRTGELFFGEGSRLTVL.

This rearrangement joins TRBV28 to TRBJ1-2, with D possibly being TRBD1 (5 bases). Germline V CDR1 and CDR2: MDHEN, SYDVKM. With 2 bases removed from V and 6 bases from J, the gap between germline ends came to 7 bases. This CDR3 is 12 amino acids long. CDR3 sequence: CASSLIGDGYTF. Here the CDR3 DNA reads TGTGCCAGCAGTTTAATAGGGGATGGCTACACCTTC.

This chain joins TRBV5-1 and TRBJ1-1, with 12 bases aligning to TRBD1. V trimming: 3 bases; J trimming: 0 bases; junction bases outside the gene matches: 3. The CDR3 runs 16 residues. Looked up from germline, CDR1 is SGHRS and CDR2 is YFSETQ. The CDR3 protein is CASSSGQGALNTEAFF. The CDR3 DNA sequence: TGCGCCAGCAGCTCGGGACAGGGGGCTTTGAACACTGAAGCTTTCTTT. Combining the CDR3 with reference TRBV5-1 and TRBJ1-1 gives the whole variable domain KAGVTQTPRYLIKTRGQQVTLSCSPISGHRSVSWYQQTPGQGLQFLFEYFSETQRNKGNFPGRFSGRQFSNSRSEMNVSTLELGDSALYLCASSSGQGALNTEAFFGQGTRLTVV.

This clone occurred a few times. The genes are TRBV7-2 and TRBJ1-5, with a possible D match to TRBD1 (5 bases). Trimming took off 8 bases at V and 6 bases at J, with 14 bases between the two ends. The CDR3 runs to 13 residues. Germline V gene sequence: CDR1 SGHTA, CDR2 FQGNSA. CDR3 nucleotide sequence: TGTGCCAGCGGGGGGAGTTTCGGTCAGCCCCAGCATTTT. Its translation: CASGGSFGQPQHF.

The chain combines TRBV10-1 with TRBJ2-1; 7 nucleotides line up with TRBD1. The CDR3 extends over 12 amino acids. Germline assignment: CDR1 WNHNN and CDR2 SYGVQD (reference sequence). V shed 3 bases and J 9 bases; nucleotides not matched to a gene: 2. The CDR3 DNA sequence: TGCGCCAGCAGTGAAACAGGGGTTGAGCAGTTCTTC. Translation gives CASSETGVEQFF.

The rearrangement links TRBV7-6 to TRBJ2-1; 8 bases line up with TRBD1. CDR1 is SGHVS and CDR2 is FNYEAQ in the germline V gene. With 5 bases clipped from V and 1 base from J, the junction kept 10 bases outside the gene matches. There are 17 residues in the CDR3. This chain's CDR3 is CASSRGPGTGSYNEQFF. CDR3 coding DNA: TGTGCCAGCAGCCGGGGGCCCGGGACAGGTTCCTACAATGAGCAGTTCTTC.

The chain carries TRBV15 and TRBJ2-7; maybe TRBD2 (5 bases). The CDR3 has 13 residues. Trimming took 3 bases from V and 2 from J, leaving 8 bases between them. CDR1 is LNHNV and CDR2 is YYDKDF in the germline V gene (reference sequence). CDR3 bases: TGTGCCACCAGCAGTGAGGGTCCCTACGAGCAGTACTTC. Translating gives CATSSEGPYEQYF.

The CDR3 reads CASSLLREANTEAFF. CDR3 bases: TGTGCCAGCTCATTACTCAGGGAAGCAAACACTGAAGCTTTCTTT. The chain joins TRBV18 to TRBJ1-1; a weak D match, TRBD1 (5 bases). The V gene's germline CDR1 is KGHSH and CDR2 LQKENI. Trimming stripped 5 bases from V and 2 bases from J, with 15 bases between. There are 15 residues in the CDR3.

This chain uses TRBV10-3 with TRBJ1-5, with D perhaps matching TRBD1 (5 bases). This CDR3 has 13 amino acids. V was trimmed by 3 bases and J by 8 bases, leaving 11 bases between them. Germline loops: CDR1 ENHRY, CDR2 SYGVKD. CDR3 nucleotide sequence: TGTGCCATCAGTGAATGGGGCGGCGAGCCCCAGCATTTT. It codes for CAISEWGGEPQHF.

The chain combines TRBV6-5 with TRBJ2-7, with 10 bases that match TRBD2. The CDR3 contains 15 residues. Losses at the gene ends were 0 bases for V and 4 bases for J; bases not matched to a gene: 3. CDR1 is MNHEY, CDR2 SVGAGI, per germline. The CDR3 region is CASSYSGLAAYEQYF. In nucleotides, the CDR3 is TGTGCCAGCAGTTACTCCGGACTAGCGGCTTACGAGCAGTACTTC.

The V gene is TRBV25-1, the J gene TRBJ2-1; D uncertain. Germline CDR1 is MGHDK and CDR2 is SYGVNS. This CDR3 region has 16 residues. Trimming stripped 1 base from V and 3 bases from J, with 13 bases between. The CDR3 coding sequence is TGTGCCAGCAGTGAATCGACTGGCGGTTACTACAATGAGCAGTTCTTC. Encoded protein: CASSESTGGYYNEQFF.

This clone was seen a handful of times. This sequence joins TRBV9 and TRBJ2-3; 9 bases are a match to TRBD2. Germline V gives CDR1 SGDLS, CDR2 YYNGEE. Trimming cost V 4 bases and J 5 bases; bases outside gene matches: 17. The CDR3 length is 18 residues. This CDR3 is CASSLNARIAGDQDTQYF. The CDR3 DNA sequence: TGTGCCAGCAGCCTGAACGCGAGGATAGCGGGAGATCAAGATACGCAGTATTTT.

CDR3 residues: CASSQGTREGYTF. CDR3 DNA sequence: TGTGCCAGCAGCCAAGGGACCCGGGAGGGCTACACCTTC. V usage is TRBV4-2 and J usage is TRBJ1-2; D is unclear. The CDR3 consists of 13 residues. Trimming stripped 1 base from V and 8 bases from J, with 11 bases between. Germline V gene data show CDR1 as LGHNA and CDR2 as YNFKEQ.

The CDR3 DNA reads TGTGCCAGTAGTATAGATCCGGACTCCAACAGCAGCCCCACAGATACGCAGTATTTT. Residues: CASSIDPDSNSSPTDTQYF. V is TRBV19 and J is TRBJ2-3; tentative D call: TRBD2 (5 bases). Trimming took 0 bases from V and 2 from J, leaving 21 bases between them. From germline, CDR1 is LNHDA and CDR2 SQIVND (reference sequence). This CDR3 spans 19 amino acids.

In this sample, this clone turned up a few times. The chain uses TRBV28 and TRBJ2-5; 9 bases are a match to TRBD2. J was trimmed by 3 bases and V by 4 bases; bases with no gene match: 9. Per germline, CDR1 MDHEN and CDR2 SYDVKM. The CDR3 spans 16 residues. The CDR3 bases are TGTGCCAGCAGTTCGGGACTGGAGCGGGAGGAAGAGACCCAGTACTTC. Translating it yields CASSSGLEREEETQYF.

This sequence joins TRBV2 and TRBJ2-3; 8 bases map to TRBD2. Trimming removed 4 bases from V and 8 bases from J; junction bases left unmatched: 5. The CDR3 is made up of 13 amino acids. CDR1 is SNHLY, CDR2 FYNNEI, per germline. This CDR3 reads CASSADREGTQYF. Written as DNA, the CDR3 is TGTGCCAGCAGTGCGGATCGGGAGGGTACGCAGTATTTT.

Only a few counts were recorded for this clone. The chain couples TRBV28 to TRBJ2-6; possible D gene TRBD2, 6 bases. Trimming took 6 bases from V and 0 from J, leaving 18 bases between them. The CDR3 is made up of 18 amino acids. Germline V gene lookup returns CDR1 MDHEN and CDR2 SYDVKM. DNA for the CDR3: TGTGCCAGCAGCGAGATGGAGGAGGGGACCTCTGGGGCCAACGTCCTGACTTTC. It is translated as CASSEMEEGTSGANVLTF.

This clone was counted between two and nine times. The chain has TRBV10-3 and TRBJ2-5, with 11 bases matching TRBD2. The germline CDR1 and CDR2 sequences are ENHRY and SYGVKD. The CDR3 length is 16 residues. J was trimmed by 0 bases and V by 0 bases; bases with no gene match: 0. The CDR3 bases are TGTGCCATCAGTGAGTCACTAGCGGGAGACCAAGAGACCCAGTACTTC. Its translation is CAISESLAGDQETQYF.

The V call is TRBV28, the J call TRBJ1-5; D perhaps matches TRBD1 (6 bases). The V gene's germline CDR1 is MDHEN and CDR2 SYDVKM. Trimming stripped 10 bases from V and 0 bases from J, with 19 bases between. The CDR3 sequence is 16 residues long. The CDR3 coding sequence is TGTGCCACCTTACCAACAGGGCCATATAGCAATCAGCCCCAGCATTTT. Protein sequence: CATLPTGPYSNQPQHF.

J is TRBJ2-3 and V is TRBV28; a possible D gene is TRBD2 (10 bases). Germline V CDR1 and CDR2: MDHEN, SYDVKM. V was clipped by 4 bases and J by 4 bases, with 30 bases between them. CDR3 length: 20 residues. The CDR3 DNA reads as TGTGCCAGCAGTTCCGTAACAGGGGGCGGATATAGCGGGAGGTCAGATACGCAGTATTTT. Translating it yields CASSSVTGGGYSGRSDTQYF.

This chain connects TRBV4-1 to TRBJ2-2; 8 bases agree with TRBD1. V was clipped by 4 bases and J by 5 bases; unmatched bases: 9. CDR1 and CDR2 (germline): MGHRA, YSYEKL. This CDR3 has 16 amino acids. CDR3 sequence: CASSPLGQGYTGELFF. In DNA, the CDR3 is TGCGCCAGCAGCCCCCTAGGACAGGGATATACCGGGGAGCTGTTTTTT.

This clone was counted between two and nine times. This chain uses TRBV4-1 with TRBJ2-7; 9 positions agree with TRBD2. Trimming at V came to 0 bases and at J to 2 bases, leaving 11 bases not matched to a gene. The CDR3 is 18 residues long. Germline CDR1 and CDR2: MGHRA and YSYEKL. In nucleotides, the CDR3 is TGCGCCAGCAGCCAAGATATCTCCGGGACTAGCCTTCCCTACGAGCAGTACTTC. Amino acid sequence: CASSQDISGTSLPYEQYF.